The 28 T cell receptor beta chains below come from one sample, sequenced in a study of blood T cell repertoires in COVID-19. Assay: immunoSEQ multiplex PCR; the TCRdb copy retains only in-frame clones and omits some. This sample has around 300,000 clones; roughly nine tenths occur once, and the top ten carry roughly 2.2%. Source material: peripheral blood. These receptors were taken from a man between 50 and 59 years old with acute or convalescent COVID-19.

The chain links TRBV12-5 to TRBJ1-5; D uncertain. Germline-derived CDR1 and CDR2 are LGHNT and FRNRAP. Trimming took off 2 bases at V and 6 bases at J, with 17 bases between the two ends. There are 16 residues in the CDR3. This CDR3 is CASGLIPTVIGQPQHF. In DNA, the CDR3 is TGTGCTAGTGGTTTGATACCTACAGTGATCGGTCAGCCCCAGCATTTT. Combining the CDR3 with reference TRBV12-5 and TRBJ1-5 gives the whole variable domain DARVTQTPRHKVTEMGQEVTMRCQPILGHNTVFWYRQTMMQGLELLAYFRNRAPLDDSGMPKDRFSAEMPDATLATLKIQPSEPRDSAVYFCASGLIPTVIGQPQHFGDGTRLSIL.

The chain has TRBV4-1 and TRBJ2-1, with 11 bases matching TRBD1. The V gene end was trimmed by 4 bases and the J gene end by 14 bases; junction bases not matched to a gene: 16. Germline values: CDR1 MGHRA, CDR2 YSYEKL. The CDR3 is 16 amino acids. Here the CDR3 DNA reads TGCGCCAGCAGCCGAGCGGACAGGGGGCTCCCATGGTGGAAGTTCTTC. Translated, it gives CASSRADRGLPWWKFF.

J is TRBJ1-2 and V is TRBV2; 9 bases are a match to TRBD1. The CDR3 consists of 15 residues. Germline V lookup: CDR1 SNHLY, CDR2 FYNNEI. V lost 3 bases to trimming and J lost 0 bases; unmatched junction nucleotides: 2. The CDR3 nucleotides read TGTGCCAGCAGTGAGGGACAGGGAGCTAACTATGGCTACACCTTC. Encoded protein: CASSEGQGANYGYTF.

The DNA for the CDR3 is TGTGCCAGCAGCCATCGCCAGGGTTATGAAAAACTGTTTTTT. It translates to CASSHRQGYEKLFF. The chain links TRBV3-1 (or the pseudogene TRBV3-2) to TRBJ1-4; weak D call: TRBD1 (5 bases). V was pared by 3 bases and J by 6 bases, with 11 bases between. The germline V gene has CDR1 LGHDT and CDR2 YNNKEL (reference sequence). The CDR3 runs 14 residues.

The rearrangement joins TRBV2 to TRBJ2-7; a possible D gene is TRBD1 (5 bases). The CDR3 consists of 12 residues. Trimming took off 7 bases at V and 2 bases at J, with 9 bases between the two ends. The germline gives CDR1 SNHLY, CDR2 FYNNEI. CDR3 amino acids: CASKGRAYEQYF. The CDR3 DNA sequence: TGTGCCAGCAAGGGCAGGGCCTACGAGCAGTACTTC.

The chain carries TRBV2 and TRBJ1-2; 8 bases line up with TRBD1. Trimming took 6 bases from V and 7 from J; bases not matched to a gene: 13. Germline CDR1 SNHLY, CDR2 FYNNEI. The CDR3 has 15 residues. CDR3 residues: CASRDRGYGDRGYTF. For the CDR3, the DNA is TGTGCCAGCAGAGACAGGGGTTACGGTGATCGTGGCTACACCTTC.

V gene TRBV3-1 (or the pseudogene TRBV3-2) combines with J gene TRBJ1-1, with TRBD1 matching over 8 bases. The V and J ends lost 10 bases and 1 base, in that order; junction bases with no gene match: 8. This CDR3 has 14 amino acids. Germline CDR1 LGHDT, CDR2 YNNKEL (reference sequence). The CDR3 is CATGQGAPNTEAFF. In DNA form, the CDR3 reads TGTGCCACCGGGCAGGGGGCTCCGAACACTGAAGCTTTCTTT.

The CDR3 region is CAWRLTGTGGSGANVLTF. In DNA, the CDR3 is TGTGCCTGGAGGCTCACCGGGACAGGGGGTTCTGGGGCCAACGTCCTGACTTTC. V and J are TRBV30 and TRBJ2-6; 11 bases fit TRBD1. CDR1 GTSNPN and CDR2 SVGIG come from the germline V gene (reference sequence). With V trimmed by 3 bases and J by 1 base, 8 bases remained unmatched. The CDR3 sequence is 18 residues long.

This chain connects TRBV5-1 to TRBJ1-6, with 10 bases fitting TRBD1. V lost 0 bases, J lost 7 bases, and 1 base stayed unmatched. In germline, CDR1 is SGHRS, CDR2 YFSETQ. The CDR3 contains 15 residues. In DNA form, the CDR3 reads TGCGCCAGCAGCTTGGGACAGGGGGCAAATTCACCCCTCCACTTT. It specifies CASSLGQGANSPLHF.

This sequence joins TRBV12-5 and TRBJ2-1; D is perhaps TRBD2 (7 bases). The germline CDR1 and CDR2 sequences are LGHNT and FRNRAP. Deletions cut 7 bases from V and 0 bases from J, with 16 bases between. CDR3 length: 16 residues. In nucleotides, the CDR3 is TGTGCTAGTGTGACAACCCGGGGGGCCTCCTACAATGAGCAGTTCTTC. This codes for CASVTTRGASYNEQFF.

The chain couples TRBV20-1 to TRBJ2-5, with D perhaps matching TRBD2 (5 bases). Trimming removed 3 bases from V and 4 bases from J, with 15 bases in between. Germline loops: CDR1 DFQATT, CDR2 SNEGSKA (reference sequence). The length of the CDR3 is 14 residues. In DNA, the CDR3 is TGCAGTGCTAGTCGGACGAGGGCGTCAGAGACCCAGTACTTC. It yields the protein CSASRTRASETQYF.

The CDR3 protein is CASREDSSHTEAFF. CDR3 in DNA: TGTGCCAGCAGGGAGGACAGCTCGCACACTGAAGCTTTCTTT. This sequence joins TRBV7-3 and TRBJ1-1, with a weak D call TRBD1 (6 bases). CDR1 and CDR2 (germline): SGHTA, FQGTGA. Trimming cost V 6 bases and J 3 bases, with 14 bases left between them. The CDR3 extends over 14 amino acids.

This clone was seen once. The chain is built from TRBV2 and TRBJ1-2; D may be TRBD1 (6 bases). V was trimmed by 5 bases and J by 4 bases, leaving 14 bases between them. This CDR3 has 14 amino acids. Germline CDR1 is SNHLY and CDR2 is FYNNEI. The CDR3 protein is CASSIQQGPYGYTF. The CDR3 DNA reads TGTGCCAGCAGTATTCAACAGGGACCCTATGGCTACACCTTC.

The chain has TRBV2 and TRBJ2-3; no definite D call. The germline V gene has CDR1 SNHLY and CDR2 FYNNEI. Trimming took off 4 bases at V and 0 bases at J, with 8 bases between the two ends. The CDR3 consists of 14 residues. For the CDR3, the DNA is TGTGCCAGCAGTGGAGCGACTAGCACAGATACGCAGTATTTT. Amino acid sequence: CASSGATSTDTQYF.

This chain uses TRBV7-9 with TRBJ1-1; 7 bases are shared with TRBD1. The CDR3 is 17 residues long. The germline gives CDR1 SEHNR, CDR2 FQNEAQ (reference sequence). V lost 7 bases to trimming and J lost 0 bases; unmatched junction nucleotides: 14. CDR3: CASIQTSEGAVNTEAFF. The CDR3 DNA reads TGTGCCAGCATACAAACCTCCGAGGGGGCGGTGAACACTGAAGCTTTCTTT.

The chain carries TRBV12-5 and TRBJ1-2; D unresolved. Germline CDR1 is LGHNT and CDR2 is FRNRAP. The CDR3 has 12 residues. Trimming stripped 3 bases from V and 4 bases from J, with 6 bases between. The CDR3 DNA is TGTGCTAGTGGTTTCACGGTCTATGGCTACACCTTC. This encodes CASGFTVYGYTF.

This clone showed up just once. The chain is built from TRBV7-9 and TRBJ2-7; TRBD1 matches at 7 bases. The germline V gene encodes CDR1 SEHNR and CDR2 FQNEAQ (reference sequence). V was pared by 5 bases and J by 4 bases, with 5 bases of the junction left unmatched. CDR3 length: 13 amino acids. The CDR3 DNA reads TGTGCCAGCAGCCAAGGGGACAGTTACGAGCAGTACTTC. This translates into CASSQGDSYEQYF.

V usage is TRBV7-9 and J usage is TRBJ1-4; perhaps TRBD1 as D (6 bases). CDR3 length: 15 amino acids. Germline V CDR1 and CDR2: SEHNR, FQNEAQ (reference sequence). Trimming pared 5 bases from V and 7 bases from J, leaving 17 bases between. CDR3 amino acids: CASSANRAGGEKLFF. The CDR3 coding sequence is TGTGCCAGCAGCGCCAACAGGGCGGGCGGTGAAAAACTGTTTTTT.

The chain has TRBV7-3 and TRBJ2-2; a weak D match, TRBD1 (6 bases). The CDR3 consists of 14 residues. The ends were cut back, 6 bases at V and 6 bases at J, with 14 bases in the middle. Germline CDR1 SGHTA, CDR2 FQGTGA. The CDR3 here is CASSDRRRSGELFF. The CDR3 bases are TGTGCCAGCAGTGACAGGAGAAGGTCCGGGGAGCTGTTTTTT.

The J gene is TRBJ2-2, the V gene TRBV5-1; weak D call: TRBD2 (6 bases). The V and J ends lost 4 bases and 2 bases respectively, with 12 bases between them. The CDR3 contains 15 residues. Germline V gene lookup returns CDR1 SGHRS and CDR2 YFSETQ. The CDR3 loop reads CASSEILANTGELFF. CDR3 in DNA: TGCGCCAGCAGCGAGATACTAGCCAACACCGGGGAGCTGTTTTTT. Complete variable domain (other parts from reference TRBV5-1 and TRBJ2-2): KAGVTQTPRYLIKTRGQQVTLSCSPISGHRSVSWYQQTPGQGLQFLFEYFSETQRNKGNFPGRFSGRQFSNSRSEMNVSTLELGDSALYLCASSEILANTGELFFGEGSRLTVL.

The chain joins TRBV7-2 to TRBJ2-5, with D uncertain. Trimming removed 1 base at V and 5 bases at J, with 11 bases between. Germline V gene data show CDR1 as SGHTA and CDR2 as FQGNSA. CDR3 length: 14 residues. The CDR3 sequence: CASSLGVAGETQYF. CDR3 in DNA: TGTGCCAGCAGCTTAGGGGTAGCTGGGGAGACCCAGTACTTC.

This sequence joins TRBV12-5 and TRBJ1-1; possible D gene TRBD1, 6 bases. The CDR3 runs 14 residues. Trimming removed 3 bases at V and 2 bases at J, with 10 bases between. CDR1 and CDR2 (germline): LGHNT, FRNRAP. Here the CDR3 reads CASGFRTANTEAFF. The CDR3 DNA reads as TGTGCTAGTGGTTTTAGGACAGCCAACACTGAAGCTTTCTTT.

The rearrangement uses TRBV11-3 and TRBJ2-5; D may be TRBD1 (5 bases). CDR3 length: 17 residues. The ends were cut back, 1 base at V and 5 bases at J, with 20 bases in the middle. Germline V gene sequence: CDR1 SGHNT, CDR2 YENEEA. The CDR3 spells CASSLGPDNLGRETQYF. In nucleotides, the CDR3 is TGTGCCAGCAGCTTAGGACCGGACAACCTCGGCAGGGAGACCCAGTACTTC. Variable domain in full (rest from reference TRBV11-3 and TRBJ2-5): EAGVVQSPRYKIIEKKQPVAFWCNPISGHNTLYWYLQNLGQGPELLIRYENEEAVDDSQLPKDRFSAERLKGVDSTLKIQPAELGDSAVYLCASSLGPDNLGRETQYFGPGTRLLVL.

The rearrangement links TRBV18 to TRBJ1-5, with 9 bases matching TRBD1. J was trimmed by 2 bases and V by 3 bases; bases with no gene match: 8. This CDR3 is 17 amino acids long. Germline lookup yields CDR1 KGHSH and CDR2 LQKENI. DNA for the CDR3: TGTGCCAGCTCACCCCGGGACAGGGCGAGCGGCAATCAGCCCCAGCATTTT. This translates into CASSPRDRASGNQPQHF.

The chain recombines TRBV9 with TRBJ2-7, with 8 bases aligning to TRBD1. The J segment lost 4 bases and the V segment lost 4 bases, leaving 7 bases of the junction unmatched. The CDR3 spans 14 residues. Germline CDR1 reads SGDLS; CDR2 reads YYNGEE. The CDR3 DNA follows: TGTGCCAGCAGCCCCGACGGGACAGGTTACGAGCAGTACTTC. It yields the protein CASSPDGTGYEQYF.

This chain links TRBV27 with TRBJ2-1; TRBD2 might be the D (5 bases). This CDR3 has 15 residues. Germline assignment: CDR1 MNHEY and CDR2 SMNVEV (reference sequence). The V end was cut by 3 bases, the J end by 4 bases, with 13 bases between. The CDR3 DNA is TGTGCCAGCAGTTTGACACGACGGGGATACAATGAGCAGTTCTTC. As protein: CASSLTRRGYNEQFF.

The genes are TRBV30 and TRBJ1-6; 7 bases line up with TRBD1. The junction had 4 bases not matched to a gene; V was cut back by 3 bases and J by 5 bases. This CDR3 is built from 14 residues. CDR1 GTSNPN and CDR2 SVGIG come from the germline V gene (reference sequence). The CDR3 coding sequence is TGTGCCTGGAGGGACGGGACAGATAATTCACCCCTCCACTTT. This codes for CAWRDGTDNSPLHF.

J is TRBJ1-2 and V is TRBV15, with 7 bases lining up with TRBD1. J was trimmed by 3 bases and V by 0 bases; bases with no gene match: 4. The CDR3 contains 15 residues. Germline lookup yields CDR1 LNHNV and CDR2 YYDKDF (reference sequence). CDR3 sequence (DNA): TGTGCCACCAGCAGAGAAACTCAGGGGGACTATGGCTACACCTTC. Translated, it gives CATSRETQGDYGYTF.